Each of the 28 T cell receptor beta chains below was sequenced from the same sample in a study of T cells in Graves' hyperthyroidism and ophthalmopathy. Template material for amplifying TCR beta CDR3 regions consisted of RNA transcripts. The HTBI primer set was used in a first-round RT-PCR of the TCR CDR3. TCRdb re-derived calls from the multiplex PCR reads in MiXCR, one entry per CDR3 protein. The data show some 700,000 distinct CDR3 sequences, roughly a sixth seen once. Material for sequencing was blood. These TCRs come from a man aged 50 to 59 with Graves' hyperthyroidism.

There are many counts of this clonotype. The V gene is TRBV28, the J gene TRBJ2-1, with D hard to call. V lost 8 bases to trimming and J lost 2 bases, with 13 bases between them. This CDR3 is built from 14 residues. Germline values: CDR1 MDHEN, CDR2 SYDVKM. The CDR3 nucleotides read TGTGCCAGCGCGTGGGCAGAAACCTACAATGAGCAGTTCTTC. Protein product: CASAWAETYNEQFF.

Only a few counts were recorded for this clonotype. V is TRBV7-2 and J is TRBJ2-3, with TRBD1 identical over 10 bases. The germline gives CDR1 SGHTA, CDR2 FQGNSA. The CDR3 sequence is 16 residues long. The trim removed 2 bases at V and 5 bases at J, leaving 7 bases unmatched. This CDR3 is CASSLSRDRGRDTQYF. The CDR3 bases are TGTGCCAGCAGCTTATCCCGGGACAGGGGACGAGATACGCAGTATTTT.

The chain carries TRBV19 and TRBJ2-7, with D perhaps TRBD1 (6 bases). Trimming took 10 bases from V and 2 from J, leaving 18 bases between them. Germline V gives CDR1 LNHDA, CDR2 SQIVND (reference sequence). The CDR3 sequence is 14 residues long. CDR3 nucleotides: TGTGCCACCAACCCCAGGGGCCGAGCCTACGAGCAGTACTTC. It translates to CATNPRGRAYEQYF.

In its sample, this clonotype was seen many times. The chain has TRBV11-2 and TRBJ2-4; 8 bases are a match to TRBD1. J gave up 9 bases and V 1 base, and 5 bases lay outside the gene matches. The CDR3 loop spans 14 amino acids. CDR1 and CDR2 from the germline V gene are SGHAT and FQNNGV. For the CDR3, the DNA is TGTGCCAGCAGCTTAGTTCCAGGGGGCAGCATTCAGTACTTC. This encodes CASSLVPGGSIQYF.

About this clonotype: It is likely a read error, because the conserved phenylalanine at the end of the CDR3 is missing. The gene calls are TRBV19 and TRBJ1-1; D is uncertain. The CDR3 has 14 residues. Germline V lookup: CDR1 LNHDA, CDR2 SQIVND (reference sequence). V gave up 7 bases and J gave up 6 bases, with 18 bases separating them. The DNA of the CDR3 is TGTGCCAGTATCATGGCGGCGTCGGAAGCTGAAGCTTTCTCT. Translated, it gives CASIMAASEAEAFS.

There are many counts of this clonotype. The chain carries TRBV2 and TRBJ2-3; 9 bases fit TRBD1. Looked up from germline, CDR1 is SNHLY and CDR2 is FYNNEI. The CDR3 spans 15 residues. Trimming removed 4 bases from V and 4 bases from J; junction bases left unmatched: 6. CDR3 amino acids: CASSVGQGQADTQYF. The DNA of the CDR3 is TGTGCCAGCAGTGTTGGACAGGGGCAGGCAGATACGCAGTATTTT.

This clonotype was seen only a few times. V usage is TRBV28 and J usage is TRBJ2-7, with TRBD1 matching over 9 bases. This CDR3 contains 15 residues. CDR1 is MDHEN, CDR2 SYDVKM, per germline. V gave up 6 bases and J gave up 0 bases; unmatched junction bases: 6. The CDR3 DNA sequence: TGTGCCAGCAGGGAGGGACAGGGTGCCTCCTACGAGCAGTACTTC. Encoded protein: CASREGQGASYEQYF. Drawing the rest from reference TRBV28 and TRBJ2-7, the complete variable domain is DVKVTQSSRYLVKRTGEKVFLECVQDMDHENMFWYRQDPGLGLRLIYFSYDVKMKEKGDIPEGYSVSREKKERFSLILESASTNQTSMYLCASREGQGASYEQYFGPGTRLTVT.

This clonotype has more than one count but fewer than ten. The chain combines TRBV9 with TRBJ2-7; TRBD2 agrees at 7 bases. CDR1 is SGDLS, CDR2 YYNGEE, per germline. J gave up 3 bases and V 2 bases, and 8 bases lay outside the gene matches. CDR3 length equals 15 residues. CDR3 loop: CASSVEPGLYYEQYF. CDR3 DNA sequence: TGTGCCAGCAGCGTGGAGCCGGGACTATACTACGAGCAGTACTTC.

V usage is TRBV2 and J usage is TRBJ1-6; 8 bases are shared with TRBD1. The CDR3 contains 12 residues. J lost 10 bases, V lost 8 bases, and 4 bases had no gene match. Germline V gene data show CDR1 as SNHLY and CDR2 as FYNNEI. This CDR3 is CASGQGDSPLHF. As DNA, the CDR3 is TGTGCCAGCGGACAGGGTGACTCACCCCTCCACTTT.

This clonotype was seen many times. The chain joins TRBV29-1 to TRBJ2-7; TRBD1 matches at 9 bases. The CDR3 spans 14 residues. V lost 6 bases to trimming and J lost 0 bases; unmatched junction nucleotides: 6. Germline values: CDR1 SQVTM, CDR2 ANQGSEA. CDR3 sequence: CSVDRGVGSYEQYF. CDR3 in DNA: TGCAGCGTGGACAGGGGTGTGGGCTCCTACGAGCAGTACTTC.

This chain connects TRBV28 to TRBJ2-3, with 11 nucleotides matching TRBD2. J was trimmed by 0 bases and V by 4 bases; bases with no gene match: 15. Germline CDR1 and CDR2: MDHEN and SYDVKM. The CDR3 spans 20 residues. The CDR3 spells CASSSFPHLRTSGSTDTQYF. For the CDR3, the DNA is TGTGCCAGCAGTTCCTTCCCCCACCTCCGGACTAGCGGGAGCACAGATACGCAGTATTTT.

This clonotype was recorded at least ten times. J is TRBJ2-7 and V is TRBV6-2 or TRBV6-3; tentative D call: TRBD1 (6 bases). Trimming stripped 6 bases from V and 3 bases from J, with 15 bases between. The CDR3 has 14 amino acids. CDR1 MNHEY and CDR2 SVGEGT come from the germline V gene. In DNA, the CDR3 is TGTGCCAGCAGCCCTAGGACAGAGATCTACGAGCAGTACTTC. Its protein product is CASSPRTEIYEQYF.

The rearrangement uses TRBV28 and TRBJ1-1, with 9 bases identical to TRBD1. The V and J ends lost 6 bases and 11 bases, in that order; junction bases with no gene match: 10. The CDR3 spans 13 residues. Germline CDR1 reads MDHEN; CDR2 reads SYDVKM. The CDR3 loop reads CASSPRDREGAFF. The CDR3 nucleotides read TGTGCCAGCAGCCCGAGGGACAGGGAAGGGGCTTTCTTT. The variable domain in full, completed from reference TRBV28 and TRBJ1-1, reads DVKVTQSSRYLVKRTGEKVFLECVQDMDHENMFWYRQDPGLGLRLIYFSYDVKMKEKGDIPEGYSVSREKKERFSLILESASTNQTSMYLCASSPRDREGAFFGQGTRLTVV.

The gene calls are TRBV6-2 or TRBV6-3 and TRBJ2-3, with 11 nucleotides matching TRBD2. The CDR3 contains 19 residues. With V trimmed by 2 bases and J by 0 bases, 10 bases remained unmatched. CDR1 and CDR2 from the germline V gene are MNHEY and SVGEGT. The CDR3 bases are TGTGCCAGCAGTTACCCCTCCACCGGGACTAGCGGAAGCACAGATACGCAGTATTTT. It is translated as CASSYPSTGTSGSTDTQYF.

This clonotype has more than one count but fewer than ten. The rearrangement uses TRBV7-2 and TRBJ1-4, with D possibly being TRBD1 (5 bases). The CDR3 is 14 residues long. Trimming left V 3 bases short and J 2 bases short, with 7 bases between. Germline loops: CDR1 SGHTA, CDR2 FQGNSA. The CDR3 loop reads CASSFWGTNEKLFF. CDR3 in DNA: TGTGCCAGCAGCTTTTGGGGGACTAATGAAAAACTGTTTTTT.

V and J are TRBV29-1 and TRBJ2-3; TRBD1 matches at 7 bases. After removal of 6 bases from V and 2 bases from J, the junction contained 5 bases not matched to a gene. The CDR3 loop spans 13 amino acids. In germline, CDR1 is SQVTM, CDR2 ANQGSEA. The CDR3 bases are TGCAGCGTCAGCAGGGGGTACACAGATACGCAGTATTTT. Translated: CSVSRGYTDTQYF.

In this sample, this clonotype turned up a few times. The gene calls are TRBV6-2 or TRBV6-3 and TRBJ2-3; 9 positions match TRBD2. Trimming took 0 bases from V and 5 from J; bases not matched to a gene: 6. Germline V gene lookup returns CDR1 MNHEY and CDR2 SVGEGT. The CDR3 extends over 16 amino acids. CDR3 in amino acids: CASSYSTAGGKDTQYF. The CDR3 DNA reads as TGTGCCAGCAGTTACTCGACAGCGGGAGGTAAAGATACGCAGTATTTT.

This clonotype was observed a handful of times. The rearrangement joins TRBV7-3 to TRBJ2-1; TRBD1 matches 7 bases. CDR3 length equals 14 residues. V shed 2 bases, J shed 6 bases, and the junction held 4 bases outside the gene matches. Germline CDR1 is SGHTA and CDR2 is FQGTGA. DNA of the CDR3: TGTGCCAGCAGCTTACAGGGACAGCTCAATGAGCAGTTCTTC. Its protein product is CASSLQGQLNEQFF.

This clonotype was seen repeatedly, ten times or more. This sequence joins TRBV7-3 and TRBJ2-2; D may be TRBD2 (5 bases). Trimming left V 8 bases short and J 1 base short, with 14 bases between. CDR3 size: 15 residues. Germline V lookup: CDR1 SGHTA, CDR2 FQGTGA. As DNA, the CDR3 is TGTGCCAGCTCCAAATCGGGGATGAACACCGGGGAGCTGTTTTTT. Protein: CASSKSGMNTGELFF.

This clonotype has a count of ten or more. This chain links TRBV7-2 with TRBJ1-3; unclear D gene. Germline V lookup: CDR1 SGHTA, CDR2 FQGNSA. Trimming cost V 3 bases and J 0 bases, with 9 bases left between them. The CDR3 sequence is 15 residues long. CDR3 bases: TGTGCCAGCAGCTTCGGACCCCCCTCTGGAAACACCATATATTTT. It translates to CASSFGPPSGNTIYF.

The chain joins TRBV7-9 to TRBJ2-7; 8 bases are shared with TRBD1. The CDR3 loop spans 15 amino acids. The trim removed 1 base at V and 4 bases at J, leaving 6 bases unmatched. CDR1 is SEHNR and CDR2 is FQNEAQ in the germline V gene (reference sequence). The CDR3 DNA reads TGTGCCAGCAGCTTAGGTTCAGGGGGCTTGTACGAGCAGTACTTC. Translation: CASSLGSGGLYEQYF.

This clonotype has at least ten counts. The chain has TRBV5-1 and TRBJ2-7, with D possibly being TRBD2 (5 bases). CDR1 and CDR2 (germline): SGHRS, YFSETQ. Trimming removed 3 bases from V and 0 bases from J, with 13 bases in between. This CDR3 has 15 residues. The CDR3 reads CASSSNDYPSYEQYF. The CDR3 DNA is TGCGCCAGCAGCTCTAACGACTATCCCTCCTACGAGCAGTACTTC.

This chain links TRBV3-1 with TRBJ1-2; 7 nucleotides match TRBD1. Germline values: CDR1 LGHDT, CDR2 YNNKEL (reference sequence). Trimming cost V 0 bases and J 4 bases; bases outside gene matches: 5. This CDR3 is built from 15 residues. The CDR3 is CASSQERGRVYGYTF. CDR3 sequence (DNA): TGTGCCAGCAGCCAAGAGAGGGGGCGAGTCTATGGCTACACCTTC.

A word on this clonotype: This may come from a read error, since a much larger clone is one base off. The V call is TRBV7-9, the J call TRBJ2-4; D uncertain. Germline V gene lookup returns CDR1 SEHNR and CDR2 FQNEAQ (reference sequence). V was cut by 1 base and J by 5 bases, with 6 bases left in between. The CDR3 contains 13 residues. The CDR3 nucleotides read TGTGCCAGCAGCTTAGTTGGGGAAAACATTCAGTACTTC. This translates into CASSLVGENIQYF.

DNA of the CDR3: TGCGCCAGCAGTCTAGACTATGCATCCATTAATGAGCAGTTCTTC. This encodes CASSLDYASINEQFF. V and J are TRBV4-3 and TRBJ2-1; perhaps TRBD2 as D (5 bases). V was clipped by 6 bases and J by 7 bases, with 19 bases between them. The germline CDR1 and CDR2 sequences are LGHNA and YSLEER. The CDR3 is made up of 15 amino acids.

The table lists this clonotype with many counts. The chain combines TRBV11-2 with TRBJ2-3; D is possibly TRBD1 (7 bases). This CDR3 is 14 amino acids long. In germline, CDR1 is SGHAT, CDR2 FQNNGV. The V end lost 2 bases, the J end lost 5 bases, and 11 bases lay between the germline ends. The CDR3 loop is CASSLLQGGDTQYF. The DNA of the CDR3 is TGTGCCAGCAGCTTACTCCAGGGGGGAGATACGCAGTATTTT.

This clonotype was counted a few times. The chain employs TRBV18 and TRBJ1-6; weak D call: TRBD1 (5 bases). Trimming took 1 base from V and 7 from J, leaving 11 bases between them. The CDR3 length is 15 residues. CDR1 and CDR2 (germline): KGHSH, LQKENI. Here the CDR3 reads CASSPLPTENSPLHF. In DNA, the CDR3 is TGTGCCAGCTCACCACTCCCGACAGAGAATTCACCCCTCCACTTT. Supplemented by reference TRBV18 and TRBJ1-6, the full variable domain reads NAGVMQNPRHLVRRRGQEARLRCSPMKGHSHVYWYRQLPEEGLKFMVYLQKENIIDESGMPKERFSAEFPKEGPSILRIQQVVRGDSAAYFCASSPLPTENSPLHFGNGTRLTVT.

This clonotype was detected only a few times. This sequence joins TRBV12-3 or TRBV12-4 and TRBJ2-2; D remains ambiguous. The V gene lost 0 bases and the J gene lost 9 bases, with 8 bases spanning the gap. The CDR3 runs 13 residues. The CDR3 nucleotides are TGTGCCAGCAGTTTAGCGGATTGGCGGGAGCTGTTTTTT. It encodes CASSLADWRELFF.